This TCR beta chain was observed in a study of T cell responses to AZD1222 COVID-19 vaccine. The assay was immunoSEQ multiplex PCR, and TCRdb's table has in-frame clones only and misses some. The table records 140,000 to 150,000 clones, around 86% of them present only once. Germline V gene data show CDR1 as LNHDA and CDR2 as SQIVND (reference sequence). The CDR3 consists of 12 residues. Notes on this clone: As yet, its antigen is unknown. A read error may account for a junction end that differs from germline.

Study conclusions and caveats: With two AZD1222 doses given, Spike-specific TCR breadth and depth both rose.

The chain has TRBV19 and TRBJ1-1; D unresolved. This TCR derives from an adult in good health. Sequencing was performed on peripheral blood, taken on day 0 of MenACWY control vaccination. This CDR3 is CASSWPNSEAFF. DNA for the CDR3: TGTGCCAGTAGTTGGCCTAACAGTGAAGCTTTCTTT.